One sample yielded the 32 T cell receptor beta chains listed below, sequenced in a study of shared T cell receptors in the human thymus. The protocol was immunoSEQ multiplex PCR, while the TCRdb copy is restricted to in-frame clones and leaves out a portion. The profile shows 500,000 to 850,000 clones, approximately 87% of them singletons. This sample was shared with a second study, whose subject was human thymus T cells.

Source material: thymocytes. The receptors here all came from a boy under two years old with a congenital heart defect.

This clone occurred a few times. The chain uses TRBV4-1 and TRBJ2-5; TRBD2 matches 12 bases. The DNA end lines up better with TRBJ2-7; the J call may be wrong. Germline V gives CDR1 MGHRA, CDR2 YSYEKL. The CDR3 spans 16 residues. The CDR3 protein is CASSQVGLAGPYEQYF. CDR3 bases: TGCGCCAGCAGCCAAGTAGGACTAGCGGGACCCTACGAGCAGTACTTC.

This chain joins TRBV4-3 and TRBJ2-2; maybe TRBD2 (6 bases). V was trimmed by 0 bases and J by 5 bases, leaving 13 bases between them. Germline CDR1 LGHNA, CDR2 YSLEER. This CDR3 is 16 amino acids long. In DNA form, the CDR3 reads TGCGCCAGCAGCCAAGACCCGGGAGAGGTGACCGGGGAGCTGTTTTTT. Residues: CASSQDPGEVTGELFF.

V and J are TRBV9 and TRBJ2-3; 12 nucleotides align to TRBD2. The germline V gene encodes CDR1 SGDLS and CDR2 YYNGEE. The CDR3 totals 15 residues. After removal of 4 bases from V and 4 bases from J, the junction contained 4 bases not matched to a gene. This CDR3 reads CASSRTSGIPDTQYF. CDR3 DNA: TGTGCCAGCAGCAGGACTAGCGGGATCCCAGATACGCAGTATTTT.

The genes are TRBV25-1 and TRBJ1-2, with a weak D call TRBD1 (5 bases). This CDR3 contains 13 residues. Germline CDR1 MGHDK, CDR2 SYGVNS. Trimming shortened V by 3 bases and J by 4 bases, and 9 bases separated the two germline ends. The CDR3 nucleotides are TGTGCCAGCAGTGATGGGGCGGCCTATGGCTACACCTTC. Encoded protein: CASSDGAAYGYTF.

The chain uses TRBV7-9 and TRBJ2-7; 11 bases match TRBD2. The CDR3 length is 16 residues. Germline trimming cut 3 bases from V and 4 bases from J; bases unmatched to any gene: 8. CDR1 and CDR2 (germline): SEHNR, FQNEAQ (reference sequence). CDR3 amino acids: CASSFFQTSGRYEQYF. The DNA for the CDR3 is TGTGCCAGCAGCTTCTTCCAAACTAGCGGGAGATACGAGCAGTACTTC. Variable domain in full (rest from reference TRBV7-9 and TRBJ2-7): DTGVSQNPRHKITKRGQNVTFRCDPISEHNRLYWYRQTLGQGPEFLTYFQNEAQLEKSRLLSDRFSAERPKGSFSTLEIQRTEQGDSAMYLCASSFFQTSGRYEQYFGPGTRLTVT.

The chain combines TRBV9 with TRBJ2-3; maybe TRBD1 (6 bases). V dropped 0 bases and J dropped 0 bases, with 11 bases sitting between them. This CDR3 region has 16 residues. The germline CDR1 and CDR2 sequences are SGDLS and YYNGEE. The CDR3 region is CASSVADRYSTDTQYF. The DNA of the CDR3 is TGTGCCAGCAGCGTAGCCGACAGGTATAGCACAGATACGCAGTATTTT.

The chain carries TRBV4-1 and TRBJ1-1; TRBD1 matches 9 bases. Trimming at V came to 4 bases and at J to 3 bases, leaving 3 bases not matched to a gene. Germline CDR1 reads MGHRA; CDR2 reads YSYEKL. The CDR3 runs 14 residues. The CDR3 region has the DNA TGCGCCAGCAGCCCACAGGGGGCATACACTGAAGCTTTCTTT. Protein sequence: CASSPQGAYTEAFF.

This rearrangement joins TRBV5-3 to TRBJ1-2, with D maybe TRBD1 (6 bases). TRBV5-3 is given ORF status, its function remaining uncertain. The CDR3 extends over 13 amino acids. Trimming cost V 1 base and J 4 bases, with 8 bases left between them. In DNA form, the CDR3 reads TGTGCCAGAAGCTTGAACAGGGTCTATGGCTACACCTTC. Its protein product is CARSLNRVYGYTF.

The gene calls are TRBV14 and TRBJ2-1; D gene uncertain. Germline V CDR1 and CDR2: SGHDN, FVKESK. The germline V and J ends were trimmed by 1 base and 1 base, with 11 bases remaining between them. The CDR3 is made up of 16 amino acids. This CDR3 is CASSQAGDGSYNEQFF. The CDR3 nucleotides are TGTGCCAGCAGCCAAGCCGGAGACGGGTCCTACAATGAGCAGTTCTTC.

This clone was recorded only once. The J gene is TRBJ2-6, the V gene TRBV5-4, with a possible D match to TRBD2 (5 bases). The CDR3 extends over 15 amino acids. V was cut by 7 bases and J by 0 bases, with 11 bases left in between. Per germline, CDR1 SGHNT and CDR2 YYREEE (reference sequence). This CDR3 is CASSGESSGANVLTF. The CDR3 bases are TGTGCCAGCTCTGGGGAGAGCTCTGGGGCCAACGTCCTGACTTTC.

The genes are TRBV2 and TRBJ1-1, with D tentatively TRBD1 (5 bases). Trimming left V 8 bases short and J 6 bases short, with 7 bases between. This CDR3 comprises 10 residues. Germline V gene data show CDR1 as SNHLY and CDR2 as FYNNEI. The CDR3, as DNA: TGTGCCAGCCCCAGGGCTGAAGCTTTCTTT. It translates to CASPRAEAFF. The full variable domain, rest sourced from reference TRBV2 and TRBJ1-1, is EPEVTQTPSHQVTQMGQEVILRCVPISNHLYFYWYRQILGQKVEFLVSFYNNEISEKSEIFDDQFSVERPDGSNFTLKIRSTKLEDSAMYFCASPRAEAFFGQGTRLTVV.

The V call is TRBV12-5, the J call TRBJ2-3; 11 nucleotides match TRBD2. This CDR3 contains 21 residues. J was trimmed by 2 bases and V by 2 bases; bases with no gene match: 18. Germline-derived CDR1 and CDR2 are LGHNT and FRNRAP. This chain's CDR3 is CASGLPYPGTSGTGFTDTQYF. The CDR3 DNA follows: TGTGCTAGTGGTTTGCCGTACCCAGGGACTAGCGGTACCGGATTCACAGATACGCAGTATTTT.

The chain combines TRBV5-1 with TRBJ1-1; no firm D call. The CDR3 has 14 amino acids. The V and J ends lost 1 base and 0 bases respectively, with 7 bases between them. Germline CDR1 and CDR2: SGHRS and YFSETQ. The CDR3 is CASSLPDLNTEAFF. The DNA for the CDR3 is TGCGCCAGCAGCTTGCCAGACTTGAACACTGAAGCTTTCTTT.

The table lists this clone with a count of one. The gene calls are TRBV5-8 and TRBJ2-1; no firm D call. Germline values: CDR1 SGHTS, CDR2 YDEGEE. V was pared by 4 bases and J by 4 bases, with 3 bases between. CDR3 size: 11 residues. This chain's CDR3 is CASSQYNEQFF. CDR3 DNA: TGTGCCAGCAGCCAATACAATGAGCAGTTCTTC.

CDR3 DNA: TGTGCCAGCAGTCGGACAGGGAGAAGGTACGAGCAGTACTTC. Protein sequence: CASSRTGRRYEQYF. This sequence joins TRBV28 and TRBJ2-7; 8 positions agree with TRBD1. V trimming: 5 bases; J trimming: 4 bases; junction bases outside the gene matches: 7. This CDR3 spans 14 amino acids. Germline-derived CDR1 and CDR2 are MDHEN and SYDVKM.

The rearrangement uses TRBV10-3 and TRBJ2-1; D might be TRBD2 (5 bases). V lost 4 bases to trimming and J lost 8 bases, with 12 bases between them. The CDR3 loop spans 13 amino acids. Looked up from germline, CDR1 is ENHRY and CDR2 is SYGVKD. In DNA form, the CDR3 reads TGTGCCATCAGTGGGCCGACTATGGATGAGCAGTTCTTC. It translates to CAISGPTMDEQFF.

CDR3 nucleotides: TGTGCCAGTAGAGTAGCGGGAGCTTACGAGCAGTACTTC. This gives the protein CASRVAGAYEQYF. This rearrangement joins TRBV2 to TRBJ2-7; 9 positions match TRBD2. Germline V gene lookup returns CDR1 SNHLY and CDR2 FYNNEI. This CDR3 is built from 13 residues. The junction had 7 bases not matched to a gene; V was cut back by 9 bases and J by 4 bases. The entire variable domain, with the rest obtained from reference TRBV2 and TRBJ2-7, is as follows: EPEVTQTPSHQVTQMGQEVILRCVPISNHLYFYWYRQILGQKVEFLVSFYNNEISEKSEIFDDQFSVERPDGSNFTLKIRSTKLEDSAMYFCASRVAGAYEQYFGPGTRLTVT.

Here the CDR3 DNA reads TGTGCCTGGCTGACTAGCGGGGGGGTGGAGCGGTGGACAGATACGCAGTATTTT. This sequence encodes CAWLTSGGVERWTDTQYF. The V gene is TRBV30, the J gene TRBJ2-3, with 14 positions matching TRBD2. V shed 5 bases, J shed 3 bases, and the junction held 13 bases outside the gene matches. Germline-derived CDR1 and CDR2 are GTSNPN and SVGIG (reference sequence). This CDR3 region has 18 residues.

The chain couples TRBV7-9 to TRBJ2-7; TRBD2 matches at 10 bases. Germline CDR1 SEHNR, CDR2 FQNEAQ (reference sequence). Trimming cost V 5 bases and J 4 bases; bases outside gene matches: 11. This CDR3 region has 16 residues. CDR3 sequence reads: CASSPGLAVSTYEQYF. The CDR3 DNA reads TGTGCCAGCAGCCCTGGACTAGCGGTTAGTACTTACGAGCAGTACTTC.

This rearrangement joins TRBV30 to TRBJ1-2; D is perhaps TRBD1 (5 bases). In germline, CDR1 is GTSNPN, CDR2 SVGIG (reference sequence). V gave up 3 bases and J gave up 6 bases, with 11 bases separating them. The CDR3 contains 12 residues. The DNA of the CDR3 is TGTGCCTGGAGGCACAGGAAGAATGGCTACACCTTC. Translation gives CAWRHRKNGYTF.

V gene TRBV28 combines with J gene TRBJ1-2; possible D gene TRBD1, 6 bases. CDR3 length: 14 amino acids. Germline V gene sequence: CDR1 MDHEN, CDR2 SYDVKM. Trimming cost V 5 bases and J 4 bases, with 14 bases left between them. DNA of the CDR3: TGTGCCAGCAGTAACAGGGCGCCAGGCTATGGCTACACCTTC. Encoded protein: CASSNRAPGYGYTF.

The chain joins TRBV28 to TRBJ2-1; 8 bases align to TRBD2. Germline CDR1 and CDR2: MDHEN and SYDVKM. The V and J ends lost 5 bases and 6 bases, in that order; junction bases with no gene match: 6. The CDR3 has 14 amino acids. As DNA, the CDR3 is TGTGCCAGCAGTAACACGGGACTAGGCAATGAGCAGTTCTTC. Protein: CASSNTGLGNEQFF.

The rearrangement joins TRBV28 to TRBJ2-7, with D maybe TRBD1 (6 bases). CDR1 is MDHEN and CDR2 is SYDVKM in the germline V gene. The V and J ends lost 5 bases and 2 bases respectively, with 22 bases between them. This CDR3 has 17 amino acids. CDR3 sequence: CASSVSLGQFLTYEQYF. CDR3 bases: TGTGCCAGCAGTGTGTCCCTGGGACAATTCCTTACCTACGAGCAGTACTTC.

The rearrangement joins TRBV1 to TRBJ2-5; the table names TRBD2, a call not compared with the DNA. TRBV1 is noted as a pseudogene. This CDR3 contains 17 residues. This chain's CDR3 is CTSSQVLPRGGAETQYF. CDR3 nucleotides: TGCACCAGCAGCCAAGTCCTGCCTCGCGGGGGGGCTGAGACCCAGTACTTC.

This clone showed up just a few times. This rearrangement joins TRBV28 to TRBJ2-7; TRBD2 aligns across 8 bases. The J segment lost 2 bases and the V segment lost 6 bases, leaving 9 bases of the junction unmatched. CDR3 size: 15 residues. Germline CDR1 and CDR2: MDHEN and SYDVKM. This chain's CDR3 is CASSPQRENTYEQYF. CDR3 nucleotides: TGTGCCAGCAGCCCACAGCGGGAGAACACCTACGAGCAGTACTTC.

The V call is TRBV7-9, the J call TRBJ1-1; D perhaps matches TRBD1 (6 bases). The germline V gene has CDR1 SEHNR and CDR2 FQNEAQ (reference sequence). V dropped 5 bases and J dropped 1 base, with 11 bases sitting between them. This CDR3 region has 14 residues. In nucleotides, the CDR3 is TGTGCCAGCAGCCCTGGGACATCGAACACTGAAGCTTTCTTT. Protein: CASSPGTSNTEAFF. Combining the CDR3 with reference TRBV7-9 and TRBJ1-1 gives the whole variable domain DTGVSQNPRHKITKRGQNVTFRCDPISEHNRLYWYRQTLGQGPEFLTYFQNEAQLEKSRLLSDRFSAERPKGSFSTLEIQRTEQGDSAMYLCASSPGTSNTEAFFGQGTRLTVV.

This sequence joins TRBV6-5 and TRBJ1-1, with 10 bases lining up with TRBD1. The CDR3 loop spans 16 amino acids. J lost 5 bases, V lost 2 bases, and 8 bases had no gene match. Germline V gene sequence: CDR1 MNHEY, CDR2 SVGAGI. The CDR3 loop reads CASSYGQGVFLTEAFF. For the CDR3, the DNA is TGTGCCAGCAGTTACGGACAGGGGGTGTTCTTGACTGAAGCTTTCTTT.

This clone was counted between two and nine times. V is TRBV19 and J is TRBJ1-5; D is perhaps TRBD1 (5 bases). V lost 6 bases and J lost 4, with 16 bases in between. The CDR3 consists of 15 residues. Germline values: CDR1 LNHDA, CDR2 SQIVND (reference sequence). CDR3 coding DNA: TGTGCCAGTAGCCCACGGGACCGGGAGAATCAGCCCCAGCATTTT. It is translated as CASSPRDRENQPQHF.

The chain links TRBV28 to TRBJ1-4; no clear D gene. The CDR3 sequence is 13 residues long. Trimming removed 10 bases from V and 7 bases from J, with 16 bases in between. In germline, CDR1 is MDHEN, CDR2 SYDVKM. CDR3 residues: CATTPGSPEKLFF. CDR3 nucleotides: TGTGCCACCACGCCAGGAAGCCCTGAAAAACTGTTTTTT.

The rearrangement joins TRBV7-8 to TRBJ2-5, with 8 bases identical to TRBD2. With V trimmed by 4 bases and J by 1 base, 5 bases remained unmatched. Germline V gives CDR1 SGHVS, CDR2 FQNEAQ. This CDR3 contains 15 residues. The DNA for the CDR3 is TGTGCCAGCAGCTATAGCGGGATTTCCCAAGAGACCCAGTACTTC. It translates to CASSYSGISQETQYF.

The chain couples TRBV27 to TRBJ1-2; possible D gene TRBD1, 6 bases. Germline V CDR1 and CDR2: MNHEY, SMNVEV (reference sequence). Deletions cut 8 bases from V and 4 bases from J, with 11 bases between. The CDR3 is 12 amino acids. The CDR3 sequence: CASGGGGYGYTF. DNA of the CDR3: TGTGCCAGCGGGGGGGGCGGCTATGGCTACACCTTC.

This clone was observed a handful of times. The chain carries TRBV28 and TRBJ2-7; TRBD2 matches 11 bases. Germline values: CDR1 MDHEN, CDR2 SYDVKM. Germline trimming cut 5 bases from V and 3 bases from J; bases unmatched to any gene: 12. This CDR3 comprises 17 residues. The CDR3 sequence is CASSRMVAGGPDYEQYF. CDR3 DNA: TGTGCCAGCAGTCGCATGGTAGCGGGAGGGCCTGACTACGAGCAGTACTTC.